This T cell receptor beta chain was obtained from a study of spatial heterogeneity in lung cancer. The CDR3 runs 15 residues. With 0 bases removed from V and 5 bases from J, the gap between germline ends came to 13 bases. Germline V CDR1 and CDR2: LGHNA, YSLEER. As to time point: sample taken at primary tumor resection. Unsorted tumor, nontumor lung tissue or cryopreserved PBMC supplied the whole RNA. TCRdb recomputed calls from the 5' RACE reads with MiXCR, one row per CDR3 protein. The sample contains about 95,000 distinct CDR3 sequences, 7.5% to 10% of which appear only once. This clonotype was picked up a small number of times.

The source is a male donor with early-stage non-small cell lung cancer. Sequencing was performed on PBMCs, taken at surgery. This sequence joins TRBV4-3 and TRBJ1-2; a possible D gene is TRBD1 (6 bases). CDR3 loop: CASSQDTGQRYGYTF. The CDR3 coding sequence is TGCGCCAGCAGCCAAGATACCGGACAGAGATATGGCTACACCTTC.